The rows below give T cell receptor beta chains drawn from one sample of a study of CD8+ T cells in alopecia areata. Data came from immunoSEQ multiplex PCR; TCRdb stores just in-frame clones and leaves some out. The data contain 170,000 or so clones, approximately 59% of them singletons. The source material was CD4+ T cells sorted from blood, sampled at week 0. These TCRs come from a human donor with alopecia areata. The CDR3 runs from the conserved cysteine through the conserved F or W. D genes are given only for firm matches. Expanded clones get a size class; other rows say once, few or many, or leave the size out.

NA | NA | TRBJ2-2 | TRBV4-1 | CASSRDTGELFF | TGCGCCAGCAGCCGGGACACCGGGGAGCTGTTTTTT
TRBD1 | NA | TRBJ2-5 | TRBV7-9 | CASSVTQGAETQYF | TGTGCCAGCAGCGTAACCCAGGGGGCTGAGACCCAGTACTTC
NA | many | TRBJ1-1 | TRBV18 | CASSLGLGTEAFF | TGTGCCAGCTCACTGGGGCTAGGCACTGAAGCTTTCTTT
NA | NA | TRBJ1-2 | TRBV4-1 | CASSLPGGGNYGYTF | TGCGCCAGCAGCCTTCCCGGAGGGGGGAACTATGGCTACACCTTC
NA | NA | TRBJ1-2 | TRBV6-5 | CASSLGGWDSGGYTF | TGTGCCAGCAGTCTCGGTGGTTGGGACTCGGGTGGCTACACCTTC
TRBD2 | NA | TRBJ2-3 | TRBV4-1 | CASSHTVRGAITDTQYF | TGCGCCAGCAGCCATACGGTGCGGGGGGCCATAACAGATACGCAGTATTTT
TRBD1 | NA | TRBJ2-7 | TRBV14 | CASSQGQGASYEQYF | TGTGCCAGCAGCCAAGGACAGGGAGCGTCCTACGAGCAGTACTTC
NA | few | TRBJ2-4 | TRBV29-1 | CSVSGVLSKNIQYF | TGCAGCGTATCAGGGGTCCTATCCAAAAACATTCAGTACTTC
NA | NA | TRBJ2-2 | TRBV5-1 | CASSLAPAGTGELFF | TGCGCCAGCAGCTTGGCCCCCGCGGGGACCGGGGAGCTGTTTTTT
TRBD1 | NA | TRBJ2-7 | TRBV14 | CASSLLYGTGSYEQYF | TGTGCCAGCAGCCTCCTTTACGGGACAGGGTCCTACGAGCAGTACTTC
NA | NA | TRBJ1-6 | TRBV7-2 | CASSLKFRDLENSPLHF | TGTGCCAGCAGCTTAAAATTCAGGGATCTCGAGAATTCACCCCTCCACTTT
NA | few | TRBJ1-4 | TRBV29-1 | CSVGGAAGSEKLFF | TGCAGCGTTGGCGGGGCGGCAGGGAGTGAAAAACTGTTTTTT
TRBD1 | NA | TRBJ2-3 | TRBV14 | CASSRRTGGTRSTDTQYF | TGTGCCAGCAGCCGCCGGACAGGGGGGACGCGTAGCACAGATACGCAGTATTTT
TRBD1 | NA | TRBJ1-6 | TRBV2 | CASRDREPNSPLHF | TGTGCCAGCAGAGACAGGGAGCCTAATTCACCCCTCCACTTT
NA | few | TRBJ1-2 | TRBV30 | CAWSAYRRPNYGYTF | TGTGCCTGGAGCGCATACAGGCGACCTAACTATGGCTACACCTTC
NA | NA | TRBJ2-7 | TRBV5-1 | CASSSTMYEQYF | TGCGCCAGCAGCTCGACGATGTACGAGCAGTACTTC
NA | NA | TRBJ1-2 | TRBV29-1 | CSDRSGNGYTF | TGCAGCGACCGCTCCGGGAATGGCTACACCTTC
TRBD1 | NA | TRBJ1-1 | TRBV4-2 | CASSLGTGETEAFF | TGTGCCAGCAGCCTAGGGACAGGGGAAACTGAAGCTTTCTTT
NA | NA | TRBJ2-5 | TRBV5-6 | CASSLGVQETQYF | TGTGCCAGCAGCTTGGGGGTTCAAGAGACCCAGTACTTC
TRBD2 | NA | TRBJ2-5 | TRBV11-2 | CASSLGSRGAFQTQYF | TGTGCCAGCAGCTTAGGTTCGCGGGGGGCTTTCCAGACCCAGTACTTC
TRBD1 | NA | TRBJ2-2 | TRBV27 | CASSPPTGFTGELFF | TGTGCCAGCAGTCCTCCGACAGGGTTCACCGGGGAGCTGTTTTTT
NA | NA | TRBJ1-2 | TRBV7-2 | CASSFGVEYGYTF | TGTGCCAGCAGCTTCGGGGTGGAATATGGCTACACCTTC
NA | NA | TRBJ1-1 | TRBV7-2 | CASRGAGNTEAFF | TGTGCCAGCAGAGGGGCAGGAAACACTGAAGCTTTCTTT
TRBD1 | NA | TRBJ2-5 | TRBV2 | CASRRDRGIQETQYF | TGTGCCAGCAGAAGGGACAGGGGAATCCAAGAGACCCAGTACTTC
NA | NA | TRBJ2-2 | TRBV4-2 | CASSQDRGFSTGELFF | TGTGCCAGCAGCCAAGATCGGGGGTTCAGCACCGGGGAGCTGTTTTTT
NA | once | TRBJ1-6 | TRBV30 | CAWSVWGHNSPLHF | TGTGCCTGGAGTGTATGGGGGCACAATTCACCCCTCCACTTT
TRBD1 | NA | TRBJ1-1 | TRBV5-1 | CASSPDRDTEAFF | TGCGCCAGCAGCCCGGACAGGGATACTGAAGCTTTCTTT
NA | NA | TRBJ2-7 | TRBV30 | CAWSQGQPSGYEQYF | TGTGCCTGGAGCCAAGGACAACCTTCGGGGTACGAGCAGTACTTC
TRBD1 | NA | TRBJ1-1 | TRBV19 | CASDRGNTEAFF | TGTGCCAGTGACAGGGGGAACACTGAAGCTTTCTTT
NA | few | TRBJ2-3 | TRBV30 | CAWSRQTDTQYF | TGTGCCTGGAGTCGACAGACAGATACGCAGTATTTT
TRBD1 | NA | TRBJ2-3 | TRBV7-9 | CASSLDPGQGTDTQYF | TGTGCCAGCAGCTTAGATCCCGGACAGGGCACAGATACGCAGTATTTT
NA | NA | TRBJ1-6 | TRBV5-1 | CASREESSYNSPLHF | TGCGCCAGCAGGGAGGAGAGCTCCTATAATTCACCCCTCCACTTT